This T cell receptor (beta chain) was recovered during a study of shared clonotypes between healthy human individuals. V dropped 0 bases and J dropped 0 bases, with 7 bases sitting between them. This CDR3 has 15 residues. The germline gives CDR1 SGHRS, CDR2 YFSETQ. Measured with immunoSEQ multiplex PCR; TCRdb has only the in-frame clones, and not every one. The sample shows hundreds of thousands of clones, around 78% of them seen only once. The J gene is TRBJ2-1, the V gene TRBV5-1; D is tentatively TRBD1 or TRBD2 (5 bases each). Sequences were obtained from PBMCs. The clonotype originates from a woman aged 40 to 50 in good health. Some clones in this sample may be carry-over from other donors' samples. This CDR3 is CASSLGGVSYNEQFF. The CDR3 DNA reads TGCGCCAGCAGCTTGGGAGGGGTCTCCTACAATGAGCAGTTCTTC.